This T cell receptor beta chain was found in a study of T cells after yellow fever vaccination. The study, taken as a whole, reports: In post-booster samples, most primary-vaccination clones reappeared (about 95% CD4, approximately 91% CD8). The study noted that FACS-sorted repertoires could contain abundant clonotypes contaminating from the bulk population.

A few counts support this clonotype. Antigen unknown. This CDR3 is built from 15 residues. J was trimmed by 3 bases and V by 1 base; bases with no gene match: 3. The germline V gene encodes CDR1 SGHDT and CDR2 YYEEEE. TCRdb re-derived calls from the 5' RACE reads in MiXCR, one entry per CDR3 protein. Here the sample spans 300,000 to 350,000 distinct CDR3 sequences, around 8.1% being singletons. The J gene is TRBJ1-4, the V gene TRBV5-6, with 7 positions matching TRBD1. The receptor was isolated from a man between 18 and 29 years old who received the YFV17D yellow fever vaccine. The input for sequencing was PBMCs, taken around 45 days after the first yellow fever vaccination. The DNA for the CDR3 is TGTGCCAGCAGCTTGTTACAGGGGCCTAATGAAAAACTGTTTTTT. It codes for CASSLLQGPNEKLFF.